Listed below are T cell receptor beta chains from one sample, sequenced in a study of T cells in Graves' hyperthyroidism and ophthalmopathy. TCRdb redid the calling of the multiplex PCR reads with MiXCR, one entry per CDR3 protein. The sample has approximately 590,000 distinct CDR3 sequences; under 60% are singletons. The sample taken for sequencing was peripheral blood or thyroid tissue (not recorded which). The source of these receptors is a woman aged 18-35 years with Graves' hyperthyroidism. The CDR3 runs from the conserved cysteine through the conserved F or W. The order of the fields is CDR3 protein, CDR3 DNA, clone size, J gene, V gene, D gene. A D gene is named only where the DNA matches it firmly. Size is stated for part of the rows, as once, few or many counts, or as a class when the clone is expanded.

CDR3: CASSYQGRPGNTIYF
DNA: TGTGCCAGCAGTTACCAGGGGAGGCCTGGAAACACCATATATTTT
size: few
J: TRBJ1-3
V: TRBV7-2
D: NA

CDR3: CASRPSPRTSGDEGEQYF
DNA: TGTGCCAGCAGACCTTCCCCCCGGACTAGCGGGGACGAGGGGGAGCAGTACTTC
size: NA
J: TRBJ2-7
V: TRBV7-2
D: TRBD2

CDR3: CASGGRMWARAEAFF
DNA: TGTGCCAGCGGCGGACGGATGTGGGCGCGAGCTGAAGCTTTCTTT
size: NA
J: TRBJ1-1
V: TRBV11-1
D: NA

CDR3: CASSPLGPAEGYTF
DNA: TGTGCCAGCAGCCCCCTGGGCCCGGCGGAAGGCTACACCTTC
size: many
J: TRBJ1-2
V: TRBV7-9
D: NA

CDR3: CSSGGAGGPKETQYF
DNA: TGCAGCTCTGGCGGAGCGGGAGGACCAAAAGAGACCCAGTACTTC
size: many
J: TRBJ2-5
V: TRBV29-1
D: TRBD2

CDR3: CASSQRSRRDGYTF
DNA: TGTGCCAGCAGCCAACGTTCACGGCGAGATGGCTACACCTTC
size: few
J: TRBJ1-2
V: TRBV14
D: NA

CDR3: CASSTGLAGREQYF
DNA: TGTGCCAGCAGTACCGGACTAGCGGGACGCGAGCAGTACTTC
size: NA
J: TRBJ2-7
V: TRBV12-3/TRBV12-4
D: TRBD2

CDR3: CAGSTGVAGELFF
DNA: TGTGCCGGATCCACAGGGGTGGCCGGGGAGCTGTTTTTT
size: NA
J: TRBJ2-2
V: TRBV9
D: TRBD1

CDR3: CASSVAGAQYF
DNA: TGTGCCAGCAGCGTAGCAGGGGCGCAGTACTTC
size: NA
J: TRBJ2-7
V: TRBV9
D: NA

CDR3: CASGLPLGQGQETQYF
DNA: TGTGCTAGTGGTTTGCCCCTCGGACAGGGACAAGAGACCCAGTACTTC
size: NA
J: TRBJ2-5
V: TRBV12-5
D: TRBD1

CDR3: CAVSDPRTGNQETQYF
DNA: TGTGCCGTCAGTGACCCCCGGACGGGGAACCAAGAGACCCAGTACTTC
size: NA
J: TRBJ2-5
V: TRBV10-3
D: NA

CDR3: CASSQRFGGEKLFF
DNA: TGTGCCAGCAGCCAACGATTCGGCGGTGAAAAACTGTTTTTT
size: NA
J: TRBJ1-4
V: TRBV14
D: NA

CDR3: CATSDLAGRAETQYF
DNA: TGTGCCACCAGTGATCTCGCGGGACGGGCAGAGACCCAGTACTTC
size: NA
J: TRBJ2-5
V: TRBV24-1
D: NA

CDR3: CASSTGVRGLELFF
DNA: TGTGCCAGCAGCACGGGGGTTCGGGGTCTGGAACTGTTTTTT
size: few
J: TRBJ1-4
V: TRBV7-9
D: NA

CDR3: CASTGQPNTEAFF
DNA: TGCGCCAGCACCGGACAGCCGAACACTGAAGCTTTCTTT
size: NA
J: TRBJ1-1
V: TRBV10-1
D: NA

CDR3: CASGGYGTGDSPLHF
DNA: TGTGCCAGCGGGGGGTACGGGACAGGGGATTCACCCCTCCACTTT
size: NA
J: TRBJ1-6
V: TRBV28
D: TRBD1

CDR3: CASSWGTGWGNTEAFF
DNA: TGTGCCAGCAGCTGGGGGACAGGGTGGGGGAACACTGAAGCTTTCTTT
size: few
J: TRBJ1-1
V: TRBV7-8
D: TRBD1

CDR3: CASSWGTVADSPLHF
DNA: TGTGCCAGCAGTTGGGGGACAGTCGCGGATTCACCCCTCCACTTT
size: NA
J: TRBJ1-6
V: TRBV2
D: TRBD1

CDR3: CSARSRTGAQETQYF
DNA: TGCAGTGCTAGATCCCGGACTGGGGCCCAAGAGACCCAGTACTTC
size: NA
J: TRBJ2-5
V: TRBV20-1
D: NA

CDR3: CASRKGGPEAFF
DNA: TGTGCCAGCAGGAAAGGGGGCCCTGAAGCTTTCTTT
size: NA
J: TRBJ1-1
V: TRBV24-1
D: TRBD1

CDR3: CASSLSDGELFF
DNA: TGTGCCAGCAGCTTATCAGACGGGGAGCTGTTTTTT
size: few
J: TRBJ2-2
V: TRBV7-3
D: NA

CDR3: CASTTSGGLYEQYF
DNA: TGTGCCAGCACTACCAGCGGGGGTTTATACGAGCAGTACTTC
size: NA
J: TRBJ2-7
V: TRBV6-6
D: TRBD2